This entry lists 11 T cell receptor beta chains sequenced from one sample in a study of blood T cell repertoires in COVID-19. Sequencing was performed with immunoSEQ multiplex PCR; in TCRdb, only in-frame clones are kept and a portion is missing. The sample consists of around 300,000 clones, approximately 90% of them appearing once. The sample comprised PBMCs or T cells enriched from blood (not recorded which). The source is a woman aged 60 to 75 in a cohort exposed to, infected with or recovered from COVID-19 (not recorded which).

The rearrangement uses TRBV9 and TRBJ1-3; D might be TRBD1 (6 bases). The CDR3 is 13 residues long. The V end was cut by 7 bases, the J end by 2 bases, with 10 bases between. CDR1 and CDR2 from the germline V gene are SGDLS and YYNGEE. The CDR3 here is CASQQGTGNTIYF. CDR3 bases: TGTGCCAGCCAACAGGGCACTGGAAACACCATATATTTT.

The CDR3 nucleotides read TGTGCCAGCAGCTTAGCGGGGGGGCAGCAGTACTTC. Its translation: CASSLAGGQQYF. The rearrangement uses TRBV7-2 and TRBJ2-7, with a possible D match to TRBD2 (7 bases). The CDR3 sequence is 12 residues long. CDR1 is SGHTA, CDR2 FQGNSA, per germline. V was clipped by 0 bases and J by 8 bases, with 8 bases between them.

This chain connects TRBV6-2 or TRBV6-3 to TRBJ1-1; D is perhaps TRBD1 (5 bases). The CDR3 is 15 amino acids. Trimming stripped 5 bases from V and 1 base from J, with 14 bases between. CDR1 is MNHEY and CDR2 is SVGEGT in the germline V gene. The CDR3 DNA sequence: TGTGCCAGCAGTGCCTCAGGGCCCTCGAACACTGAAGCTTTCTTT. As protein: CASSASGPSNTEAFF.

The rearrangement links TRBV2 to TRBJ1-6, with D possibly being TRBD1 (5 bases). Germline V gene sequence: CDR1 SNHLY, CDR2 FYNNEI. The CDR3 covers 15 residues. The ends were cut back, 8 bases at V and 0 bases at J, with 11 bases in the middle. For the CDR3, the DNA is TGTGCCAGCCTCCCCGGGGGCTCCTATAATTCACCCCTCCACTTT. This gives the protein CASLPGGSYNSPLHF. The full variable domain, in which reference TRBV2 and TRBJ1-6 provide the parts outside the CDR3, is EPEVTQTPSHQVTQMGQEVILRCVPISNHLYFYWYRQILGQKVEFLVSFYNNEISEKSEIFDDQFSVERPDGSNFTLKIRSTKLEDSAMYFCASLPGGSYNSPLHFGNGTRLTVT.

The chain employs TRBV10-2 and TRBJ1-1; D remains ambiguous. In germline, CDR1 is WSHSY, CDR2 SAAADI. Trimming removed 0 bases from V and 1 base from J, with 6 bases in between. The CDR3 spans 14 residues. In DNA form, the CDR3 reads TGCGCCAGCAGTGAGTCACTGTCGAACACTGAAGCTTTCTTT. Encoded protein: CASSESLSNTEAFF.

Comments on this clone: At the DNA level, this CDR3 is encoded by other sequences in the same sample as well. Here the CDR3 DNA reads TGTGCCAGCAGCTTAGGACAGGGGAACACTGAAGCTTTCTTT. This codes for CASSLGQGNTEAFF. The chain couples TRBV7-2 to TRBJ1-1; 7 positions match TRBD1. In germline, CDR1 is SGHTA, CDR2 FQGNSA. The CDR3 consists of 14 residues. V shed 1 base, J shed 1 base, and the junction held 0 bases outside the gene matches.

The chain couples TRBV6-5 to TRBJ2-3; D remains ambiguous. The CDR3 covers 13 residues. Germline CDR1 reads MNHEY; CDR2 reads SVGAGI. V was pared by 0 bases and J by 8 bases, with 9 bases between. This chain's CDR3 is CASSYSSLATQYF. In DNA, the CDR3 is TGTGCCAGCAGTTACTCTAGCCTCGCTACGCAGTATTTT.

This chain joins TRBV3-1 (or the pseudogene TRBV3-2) and TRBJ1-2; TRBD1 matches at 7 bases. This CDR3 region has 14 residues. Germline V gene sequence: CDR1 LGHDT, CDR2 YNNKEL (reference sequence). V shed 1 base and J 2 bases; nucleotides not matched to a gene: 1. The CDR3 here is CASSQAGGNYGYTF. The CDR3 coding sequence is TGTGCCAGCAGCCAAGCAGGGGGAAACTATGGCTACACCTTC.

The J gene is TRBJ1-1, the V gene TRBV4-2; 8 positions agree with TRBD1. Germline CDR1 is LGHNA and CDR2 is YNFKEQ. V trimming: 1 base; J trimming: 1 base; junction bases outside the gene matches: 2. The CDR3 runs to 15 residues. CDR3: CASSQVDRGNTEAFF. DNA of the CDR3: TGTGCCAGCAGCCAAGTCGACAGGGGGAACACTGAAGCTTTCTTT.

J is TRBJ2-1 and V is TRBV18, with 7 nucleotides matching TRBD1. V lost 3 bases and J lost 7; bases outside the gene matches: 9. Germline CDR1 KGHSH, CDR2 LQKENI. CDR3 length: 15 amino acids. CDR3 in amino acids: CASSPRRGIINEQFF. CDR3 nucleotides: TGTGCCAGCTCACCCCGCAGGGGGATAATTAATGAGCAGTTCTTC.

The chain carries TRBV3-1 (or the pseudogene TRBV3-2) and TRBJ2-3; D remains unclear. CDR1 and CDR2 (germline): LGHDT, YNNKEL (reference sequence). V was shortened by 1 base and J by 0 bases, with 8 bases between the two germline ends. The CDR3 length is 15 residues. CDR3 nucleotide sequence: TGTGCCAGCAGCCAAGGTTGGGCTAGCACAGATACGCAGTATTTT. This translates into CASSQGWASTDTQYF.